The entry below describes one TCR beta chain. Its antigen is unknown. The TCR cDNA carried a universal primer site and UMIs from 5'RACE template switching. TCRdb reanalysed the 5' RACE reads using MiXCR and keeps one entry per CDR3 protein. The sample includes roughly 68,000 distinct CDR3 sequences, over 6.5% of them seen just once. The sample is drawn from a study of T cells after yellow fever vaccination. Across the whole study: Libraries from low-cell-number fractions were prepared with the SMART-Seq v4 Ultra Low Input RNA kit.

There are 13 residues in the CDR3. From germline, CDR1 is MNHEY and CDR2 SVGEGT. V was cut by 8 bases and J by 0 bases, with 8 bases left in between. Study outcomes and limitations: FACS-sorted repertoires could contain abundant clonotypes contaminating from the bulk population. The booster saw the reappearance of most primary-vaccination clones (approximately 96% CD4, less than 90% CD8).

This TCR was recovered from a man aged 18 to 30 who received the YFV17D yellow fever vaccine. The material sequenced was CD8+ T cells sorted from PBMCs, taken more than 35 days after the first yellow fever vaccination. V usage is TRBV6-2 or TRBV6-3 and J usage is TRBJ2-1; perhaps TRBD2 as D (6 bases). The CDR3 sequence is CASGLSSYNEQFF. CDR3 nucleotides: TGTGCCAGCGGACTAAGCTCCTACAATGAGCAGTTCTTC.